These 2 T cell receptor beta chains were sequenced from one sample in a study of CD8+ T cells in alopecia areata. RNA was isolated and reverse transcribed to cDNA, the sequencing template. The repertoire was sequenced with immunoSEQ multiplex PCR; TCRdb's copy has only in-frame clones and lacks some. Of 90,000 to 100,000 clones listed, around two fifths are singletons. Sequencing was performed on CD4+ T cells sorted from blood. These receptors originate from a human donor with alopecia areata.

In its sample, this clone was seen a few times. Other nucleotide sequences in the sample specify the same CDR3. V usage is TRBV28 and J usage is TRBJ2-7; D gene unclear. This CDR3 is built from 10 residues. V was shortened by 5 bases and J by 3 bases, with 2 bases between the two germline ends. CDR1 MDHEN and CDR2 SYDVKM come from the germline V gene. As DNA, the CDR3 is TGTGCCAGCAGTGGCTACGAGCAGTACTTC. This sequence encodes CASSGYEQYF.

This clone came up a few times. This chain links TRBV14 with TRBJ2-2, with D unclear. The CDR3 covers 11 residues. V dropped 2 bases and J dropped 9 bases, with 4 bases sitting between them. From germline, CDR1 is SGHDN and CDR2 FVKESK. CDR3 DNA sequence: TGTGCCAGCAGCCAATGGCGGGAGCTGTTTTTT. Translation: CASSQWRELFF.